A single sample is the source of the 9 T cell receptor beta chains below, sequenced in a study of somatic mutations in cytotoxic T cells in rheumatoid arthritis. Sequencing was performed with immunoSEQ multiplex PCR; in TCRdb, only in-frame clones are kept and a portion is missing. The sample lists roughly 32,000 clones; 75% to 90% were seen once. Sequencing used CD8+ T cells sorted from blood. The receptors originated from an adult with rheumatoid arthritis.

This clone has only a few counts. This sequence joins TRBV2 and TRBJ1-2; D unresolved. CDR1 and CDR2 (germline): SNHLY, FYNNEI. This CDR3 region has 10 residues. Trimming took off 7 bases at V and 6 bases at J, with 6 bases between the two ends. CDR3 in DNA: TGTGCCAGCACCGGGGATGGCTACACCTTC. This codes for CASTGDGYTF. Full variable domain (rest looked up from reference TRBV2 and TRBJ1-2): EPEVTQTPSHQVTQMGQEVILRCVPISNHLYFYWYRQILGQKVEFLVSFYNNEISEKSEIFDDQFSVERPDGSNFTLKIRSTKLEDSAMYFCASTGDGYTFGSGTRLTVV.

The chain couples TRBV6-1 to TRBJ2-6; possibly TRBD1 or TRBD2 for D (5 bases each). Germline CDR1 and CDR2: MNHNS and SASEGT. The CDR3 runs to 17 residues. Trimming removed 3 bases at V and 1 base at J, with 13 bases between. The CDR3 DNA is TGTGCCAGCAGTGAGCAACAGTGGGGGTCTGGGGCCAACGTCCTGACTTTC. Its protein product is CASSEQQWGSGANVLTF.

This chain uses TRBV27 with TRBJ2-5; D is ambiguous. This CDR3 region has 15 residues. The germline V gene encodes CDR1 MNHEY and CDR2 SMNVEV (reference sequence). Between the trimmed V and J ends, which lost 1 base and 2 bases, there was a span of 11 bases. The CDR3 sequence: CASSLLADSQETQYF. The CDR3 DNA follows: TGTGCCAGCAGTTTATTGGCCGACTCTCAAGAGACCCAGTACTTC.

The chain uses TRBV6-5 and TRBJ2-7, with a tentative D call TRBD1 (6 bases). Trimming left V 6 bases short and J 5 bases short, with 14 bases between. The CDR3 sequence is 13 residues long. Per germline, CDR1 MNHEY and CDR2 SVGAGI. CDR3 sequence: CASSPNTGNEQYF. Written as DNA, the CDR3 is TGTGCCAGCAGCCCCAACACAGGGAACGAGCAGTACTTC.

The V call is TRBV2, the J call TRBJ1-2; D gene unclear. CDR3 length: 14 amino acids. Trimming stripped 3 bases from V and 4 bases from J, with 12 bases between. Germline lookup yields CDR1 SNHLY and CDR2 FYNNEI. CDR3 residues: CASSDGVGFYGYTF. Here the CDR3 DNA reads TGTGCCAGCAGTGATGGGGTGGGGTTCTATGGCTACACCTTC.

CDR3 in amino acids: CASSLAGEQYF. CDR3 DNA: TGTGCCAGCAGCTTAGCGGGCGAGCAGTACTTC. The chain carries TRBV7-6 and TRBJ2-7; D is unclear. Trimming pared 0 bases from V and 6 bases from J, leaving 3 bases between. CDR3 length: 11 amino acids. CDR1 and CDR2 from the germline V gene are SGHVS and FNYEAQ.

The chain links TRBV4-1 to TRBJ1-6; 7 nucleotides line up with TRBD1. V dropped 1 base and J dropped 8; count of bases not matched to a gene: 5. The CDR3 covers 15 residues. Germline V CDR1 and CDR2: MGHRA, YSYEKL. In nucleotides, the CDR3 is TGCGCCAGCAGCCAAGTGACAGGGTCGGATTCACCCCTCCACTTT. It is translated as CASSQVTGSDSPLHF.

The chain has TRBV7-3 and TRBJ2-1; perhaps D is TRBD1 or TRBD2 (5 bases each). Per the germline V gene, CDR1 is SGHTA and CDR2 is FQGTGA. CDR3 length: 14 amino acids. Trimming took off 2 bases at V and 5 bases at J, with 10 bases between the two ends. CDR3 loop: CASSLVGGDNEQFF. The CDR3 nucleotides are TGTGCCAGCAGCTTAGTTGGGGGAGACAATGAGCAGTTCTTC.

The V call is TRBV7-8, the J call TRBJ2-2; 7 bases map to TRBD1. In germline, CDR1 is SGHVS, CDR2 FQNEAQ. The length of the CDR3 is 16 residues. V shed 1 base, J shed 1 base, and the junction held 3 bases outside the gene matches. The CDR3 is CASSLGRQGNTGELFF. Written as DNA, the CDR3 is TGTGCCAGCAGCTTAGGGAGACAGGGGAACACCGGGGAGCTGTTTTTT.